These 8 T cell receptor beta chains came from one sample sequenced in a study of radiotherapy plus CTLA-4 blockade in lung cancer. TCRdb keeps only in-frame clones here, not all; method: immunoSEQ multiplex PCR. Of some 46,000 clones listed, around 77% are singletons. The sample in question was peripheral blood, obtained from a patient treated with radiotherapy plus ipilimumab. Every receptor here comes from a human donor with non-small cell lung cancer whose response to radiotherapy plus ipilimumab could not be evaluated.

CDR3 DNA sequence: TGTGCCAGCAGTGAAGAGGGACAGCTTAATTTTGGAAACACCATATATTTT. Translated, it gives CASSEEGQLNFGNTIYF. This chain joins TRBV2 and TRBJ1-3; 7 bases align to TRBD1. Germline CDR1 is SNHLY and CDR2 is FYNNEI. With V trimmed by 1 base and J by 3 bases, 9 bases remained unmatched. The length of the CDR3 is 17 residues. Using reference TRBV2 and TRBJ1-3 for the parts outside the CDR3, the full variable domain is EPEVTQTPSHQVTQMGQEVILRCVPISNHLYFYWYRQILGQKVEFLVSFYNNEISEKSEIFDDQFSVERPDGSNFTLKIRSTKLEDSAMYFCASSEEGQLNFGNTIYFGEGSWLTVV.

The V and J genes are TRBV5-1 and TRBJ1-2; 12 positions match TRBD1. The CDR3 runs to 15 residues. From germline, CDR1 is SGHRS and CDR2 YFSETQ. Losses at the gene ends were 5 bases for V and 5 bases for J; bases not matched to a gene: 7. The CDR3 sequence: CASRVGTGGRYGYTF. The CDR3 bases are TGCGCCAGCAGGGTCGGGACAGGGGGCAGGTATGGCTACACCTTC.

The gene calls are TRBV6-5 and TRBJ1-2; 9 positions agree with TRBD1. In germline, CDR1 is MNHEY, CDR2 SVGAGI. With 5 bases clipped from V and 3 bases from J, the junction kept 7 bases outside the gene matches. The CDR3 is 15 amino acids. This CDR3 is CASSPLGQGDYGYTF. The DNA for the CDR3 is TGTGCCAGCAGTCCATTGGGACAGGGAGACTATGGCTACACCTTC.

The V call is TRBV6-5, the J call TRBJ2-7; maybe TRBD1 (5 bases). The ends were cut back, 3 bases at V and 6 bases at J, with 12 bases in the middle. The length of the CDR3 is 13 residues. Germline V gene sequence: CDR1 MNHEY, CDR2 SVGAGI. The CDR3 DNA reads TGTGCCAGCAGTTATATTCAGGGCTCCGAGCAGTACTTC. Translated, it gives CASSYIQGSEQYF.

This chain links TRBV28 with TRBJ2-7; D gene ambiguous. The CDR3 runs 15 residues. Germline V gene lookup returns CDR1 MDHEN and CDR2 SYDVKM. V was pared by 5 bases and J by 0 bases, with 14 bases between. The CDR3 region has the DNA TGTGCCAGCAGTACCCGAAGCTGGAGCTCCTACGAGCAGTACTTC. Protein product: CASSTRSWSSYEQYF.

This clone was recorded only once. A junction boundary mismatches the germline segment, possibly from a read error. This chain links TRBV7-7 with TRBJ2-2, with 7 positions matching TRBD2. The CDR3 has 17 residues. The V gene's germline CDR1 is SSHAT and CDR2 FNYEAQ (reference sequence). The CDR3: CASSLSPARTSTGELFF. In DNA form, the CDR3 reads TGTGCTAGCAGCTTGAGTCCAGCTCGGACTAGTACCGGGGAGCTGTTTTTT.

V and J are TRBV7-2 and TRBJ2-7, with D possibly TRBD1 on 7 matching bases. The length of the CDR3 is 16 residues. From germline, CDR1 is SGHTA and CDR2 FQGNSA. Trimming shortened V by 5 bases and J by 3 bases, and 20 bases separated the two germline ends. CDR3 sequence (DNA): TGTGCCAGCAGCCGACTGACAGGGAGGTCTTTCTACGAGCAGTACTTC. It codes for CASSRLTGRSFYEQYF.

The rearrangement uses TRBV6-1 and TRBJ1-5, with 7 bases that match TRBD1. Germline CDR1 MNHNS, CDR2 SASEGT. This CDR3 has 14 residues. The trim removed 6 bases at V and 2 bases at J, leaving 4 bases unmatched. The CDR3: CASRLTGGNQPQHF. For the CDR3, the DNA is TGTGCCAGCAGACTCACAGGGGGCAATCAGCCCCAGCATTTT.